The next 14 T cell receptor beta chains were all read from a single sample in a study of Tregs in tolerant kidney transplant recipients. Only in-frame clones appear in the TCRdb table, and some are missing; sequencing was by immunoSEQ multiplex PCR. The table includes about 64,000 clones, roughly 86% detected once. Related graft donors supplied nonmyeloablative bone marrow transplants, and mixed chimerism was transient. Material: CD4+ T cells from blood (PBMCs), obtained 6 months after the transplant. The receptors originated from a human patient who received a combined kidney and bone marrow transplant. Some T cells here may be from the graft donor.

V is TRBV5-6 and J is TRBJ2-1, with 15 positions matching TRBD2. V trimming: 4 bases; J trimming: 7 bases; junction bases outside the gene matches: 6. Germline CDR1 and CDR2: SGHDT and YYEEEE. The CDR3 runs to 16 residues. This chain's CDR3 is CASSPTGTSGRNEQFF. CDR3 sequence (DNA): TGTGCCAGCAGCCCCACCGGGACTAGCGGGAGGAATGAGCAGTTCTTC.

This chain uses TRBV19 with TRBJ1-2, with 8 bases fitting TRBD1. The CDR3 covers 14 residues. Germline V lookup: CDR1 LNHDA, CDR2 SQIVND (reference sequence). V was pared by 2 bases and J by 6 bases, with 5 bases of the junction left unmatched. The CDR3 sequence: CASSISGGSDGYTF. The CDR3 DNA reads TGTGCCAGTAGTATATCAGGGGGCTCTGATGGCTACACCTTC.

The J gene is TRBJ2-3, the V gene TRBV5-1; D possibly corresponds to TRBD2 (5 bases). Trimming left V 4 bases short and J 5 bases short, with 11 bases between. The CDR3 has 13 residues. CDR1 is SGHRS and CDR2 is YFSETQ in the germline V gene. The CDR3 DNA follows: TGCGCCAGCAGCCCCAGAGAGGGAGATACGCAGTATTTT. It specifies CASSPREGDTQYF.

V and J are TRBV5-1 and TRBJ1-1, with 7 bases fitting TRBD1. This CDR3 comprises 15 residues. J lost 2 bases, V lost 2 bases, and 6 bases had no gene match. Germline assignment: CDR1 SGHRS and CDR2 YFSETQ. CDR3 amino acids: CASSLRYRGNTEAFF. The CDR3 DNA reads TGCGCCAGCAGCTTAAGATACAGGGGTAACACTGAAGCTTTCTTT.

The CDR3 DNA reads TGTGCCTGGAGTGTAAAGGGCAGGGGCGCCGGGGAGCTGTTTTTT. As protein: CAWSVKGRGAGELFF. The J gene is TRBJ2-2, the V gene TRBV30; D is perhaps TRBD1 (6 bases). CDR1 and CDR2 (germline): GTSNPN, SVGIG (reference sequence). Trimming cost V 0 bases and J 6 bases, with 14 bases left between them. The CDR3 has 15 amino acids.

The genes are TRBV5-4 and TRBJ1-1, with unresolved D. Germline lookup yields CDR1 SGHNT and CDR2 YYREEE (reference sequence). V was clipped by 2 bases and J by 0 bases, with 2 bases between them. This CDR3 has 12 residues. In nucleotides, the CDR3 is TGTGCCAGCAGCTTTATGAACACTGAAGCTTTCTTT. Translating it yields CASSFMNTEAFF. Complete variable domain (other parts from reference TRBV5-4 and TRBJ1-1): ETGVTQSPTHLIKTRGQQVTLRCSSQSGHNTVSWYQQALGQGPQFIFQYYREEENGRGNFPPRFSGLQFPNYSSELNVNALELDDSALYLCASSFMNTEAFFGQGTRLTVV.

The rearrangement joins TRBV20-1 to TRBJ2-1; perhaps TRBD2 as D (5 bases). The germline CDR1 and CDR2 sequences are DFQATT and SNEGSKA (reference sequence). This CDR3 spans 10 amino acids. V was cut by 3 bases and J by 8 bases, with 5 bases left in between. The CDR3 nucleotides read TGCAGTGCTAGGAGGGATGAGCAGTTCTTC. It is translated as CSARRDEQFF.

The chain uses TRBV4-1 and TRBJ2-3; 10 bases match TRBD2. The CDR3 consists of 17 residues. Germline CDR1 is MGHRA and CDR2 is YSYEKL. J gave up 0 bases and V 6 bases, and 9 bases lay outside the gene matches. CDR3 sequence reads: CASRAAGGFISTDTQYF. The CDR3 DNA is TGCGCCAGCAGGGCAGCGGGAGGGTTCATTAGCACAGATACGCAGTATTTT.

As DNA, the CDR3 is TGTGCCAGCAGCAACATGGGGGCGGGCTATGGCTACACCTTC. Its protein product is CASSNMGAGYGYTF. The J gene is TRBJ1-2, the V gene TRBV11-2, with D possibly being TRBD1 (6 bases). The CDR3 is 14 residues long. The V end was cut by 5 bases, the J end by 4 bases, with 14 bases between. The germline V gene has CDR1 SGHAT and CDR2 FQNNGV.

This clone was picked up one time. The chain carries TRBV9 and TRBJ2-7; TRBD2 matches at 13 bases. Germline V CDR1 and CDR2: SGDLS, YYNGEE. The CDR3 totals 21 residues. V gave up 1 base and J gave up 3 bases; unmatched junction bases: 19. CDR3 amino acids: CASSVSVGTSGTPFTHYEQYF. CDR3 nucleotide sequence: TGTGCCAGCAGCGTATCGGTGGGGACTAGCGGGACTCCATTCACCCACTACGAGCAGTACTTC.

The J gene is TRBJ2-1, the V gene TRBV19, with 13 bases fitting TRBD2. The CDR3 totals 14 residues. The V gene's germline CDR1 is LNHDA and CDR2 SQIVND (reference sequence). Trimming at V came to 9 bases and at J to 8 bases, leaving 7 bases not matched to a gene. The CDR3 DNA reads as TGTGCCAGCACGGGACTAGCGGGGAGGTATGAGCAGTTCTTC. The encoded protein is CASTGLAGRYEQFF.

This clone was picked up one time. This chain links TRBV6-6 with TRBJ1-5; D uncertain. The CDR3 is made up of 14 amino acids. V was trimmed by 5 bases and J by 0 bases, leaving 8 bases between them. Per the germline V gene, CDR1 is MNHNY and CDR2 is SVGAGI (reference sequence). The DNA for the CDR3 is TGTGCCAGCAGTAATCCAGGTAGCAATCAGCCCCAGCATTTT. This codes for CASSNPGSNQPQHF.

As for this clone: This CDR3 is also generated by other DNA sequences in the sample. The V and J genes are TRBV7-6 and TRBJ1-6, with D maybe TRBD1 (5 bases). Trimming cost V 5 bases and J 3 bases, with 8 bases left between them. The length of the CDR3 is 14 residues. The germline V gene encodes CDR1 SGHVS and CDR2 FNYEAQ. The CDR3 DNA reads TGTGCCAGCAGCCAAGGACACTATAATTCACCCCTCCACTTT. Amino acids: CASSQGHYNSPLHF.

The chain uses TRBV5-1 and TRBJ2-7; 7 bases agree with TRBD1. V shed 5 bases, J shed 2 bases, and the junction held 10 bases outside the gene matches. Germline V lookup: CDR1 SGHRS, CDR2 YFSETQ. This CDR3 has 15 residues. CDR3 DNA sequence: TGCGCCAGCAGTTACAGGACAGGTTCCACCTACGAGCAGTACTTC. It is translated as CASSYRTGSTYEQYF.